Listed below are T cell receptor beta chains from one sample, sequenced in a study of Tregs in tolerant kidney transplant recipients. Generated by immunoSEQ multiplex PCR, the TCRdb table keeps only in-frame clones and is missing some. The sample holds roughly 120,000 clones, roughly 93% seen once. Sequencing used CD4+ T cells from blood. These TCRs come from a human donor in good health. Both conserved end residues are part of each CDR3. Each record gives: J gene, V gene, clone size, D gene, CDR3 protein, CDR3 DNA. D genes are given only for firm matches. The size entry is marked missing in some rows and otherwise reads once, few, many or a size class.

TRBJ2-2 | TRBV5-1 | NA | NA | CASSLAVQDTGELFF | TGCGCCAGCAGCTTGGCAGTACAAGACACCGGGGAGCTGTTTTTT
TRBJ1-1 | TRBV11-3 | NA | NA | CASSKRGDTEAFF | TGTGCCAGCAGCAAGAGGGGTGACACTGAAGCTTTCTTT
TRBJ1-2 | TRBV30 | NA | NA | CASSRGVGNGYTF | TGTGCCTCAAGTCGGGGGGTAGGGAATGGCTACACCTTC
TRBJ2-5 | TRBV5-5 | once | NA | CASSLGPFQETQYF | TGTGCCAGCAGCTTGGGACCGTTCCAAGAGACCCAGTACTTC
TRBJ2-7 | TRBV19 | NA | NA | CASSPSFQSYEQYF | TGTGCCAGTAGTCCGTCGTTTCAATCCTACGAGCAGTACTTC
TRBJ1-4 | TRBV6-5 | NA | NA | CASSYEGGTPEKLFF | TGTGCCAGCAGTTACGAGGGGGGGACACCCGAAAAACTGTTTTTT
TRBJ1-2 | TRBV5-5 | NA | NA | CASSLGGFPYGYTF | TGTGCCAGCAGCTTGGGGGGCTTCCCCTATGGCTACACCTTC
TRBJ1-5 | TRBV5-6 | NA | NA | CASSVSRSYQPQHF | TGTGCCAGCAGCGTCTCGAGGTCCTATCAGCCCCAGCATTTT
TRBJ2-3 | TRBV13 | NA | NA | CASSPGEGTDTQYF | TGTGCCAGCAGCCCAGGGGAGGGAACAGATACGCAGTATTTT
TRBJ1-1 | TRBV14 | NA | NA | CASSLREGRANTEAFF | TGTGCCAGCAGCCTGAGGGAAGGGCGAGCGAACACTGAAGCTTTCTTT
TRBJ1-1 | TRBV2 | NA | NA | CASRKEDGEAFF | TGTGCCAGCAGGAAAGAGGACGGTGAAGCTTTCTTT
TRBJ2-1 | TRBV5-4 | NA | TRBD2 | CASSLAANNEQFF | TGTGCCAGCAGCCTAGCGGCTAACAATGAGCAGTTCTTC
TRBJ2-3 | TRBV4-2 | NA | TRBD2 | CASSQGLAGGLTDTQYF | TGTGCCAGCAGCCAAGGACTAGCGGGAGGGTTGACAGATACGCAGTATTTT
TRBJ1-2 | TRBV6-1 | NA | TRBD1 | CASTDRGQNYGYTF | TGTGCCAGCACCGACAGGGGGCAGAACTATGGCTACACCTTC
TRBJ2-7 | TRBV5-6 | few | NA | CASSSGPYEQYF | TGTGCCAGCAGCTCGGGACCCTACGAGCAGTACTTC
TRBJ2-3 | TRBV27 | NA | NA | CASRNSGRRPDTQYF | TGTGCCAGCAGGAATAGCGGAAGGCGGCCAGATACGCAGTATTTT
TRBJ2-2 | TRBV6-5 | NA | NA | CASSEQGMATGELFF | TGTGCCAGCAGCGAGCAGGGAATGGCCACCGGGGAGCTGTTTTTT
TRBJ1-1 | TRBV7-9 | NA | NA | CASSLVLAVAEAFF | TGTGCCAGCAGCTTAGTCTTGGCGGTTGCTGAAGCTTTCTTT
TRBJ2-3 | TRBV5-4 | NA | NA | CASSTTGFPTDTQYF | TGTGCCAGCAGCACAACAGGGTTTCCCACAGATACGCAGTATTTT
TRBJ1-3 | TRBV7-2 | NA | NA | CASSLGGTPGNTIYF | TGTGCCAGCAGCTTAGGTGGGACGCCTGGAAACACCATATATTTT
TRBJ1-1 | TRBV11-2 | NA | TRBD1 | CASSLWSRQGSEAFF | TGTGCCAGCAGCTTATGGTCTCGACAGGGAAGTGAAGCTTTCTTT
TRBJ1-2 | TRBV12-5 | NA | TRBD1 | CASGLVTGGLNYGYTF | TGTGCTAGTGGTTTGGTTACAGGGGGTTTAAACTATGGCTACACCTTC
TRBJ2-7 | TRBV11-2 | NA | NA | CASSYIGGAGTYEQYF | TGTGCCAGCAGCTATATAGGGGGGGCCGGGACCTACGAGCAGTACTTC
TRBJ1-4 | TRBV30 | NA | NA | CAASGGRNEKLFF | TGTGCCGCCTCGGGGGGCCGAAATGAAAAACTGTTTTTT
TRBJ2-3 | TRBV21-1 | NA | NA | CASSKASGLAPQEYRGDTQYF | TGTGCCAGCAGCAAAGCTAGCGGACTAGCCCCGCAGGAGTACCGCGGAGATACGCAGTATTTT
TRBJ2-3 | TRBV30 | NA | NA | CAWSVRGLMFDTQYF | TGTGCCTGGAGTGTGCGAGGGCTAATGTTTGATACGCAGTATTTT
TRBJ1-1 | TRBV10-1 | NA | NA | CASSESGLNTEAFF | TGCGCCAGCAGTGAGTCGGGACTGAACACTGAAGCTTTCTTT
TRBJ2-5 | TRBV10-3 | NA | NA | CASRHTQETQYF | TGTGCCTCCAGACACACACAAGAGACCCAGTACTTC
TRBJ1-5 | TRBV7-6 | once | NA | CASSLAPGMGNQPQHF | TGTGCCAGCAGCTTAGCGCCAGGGATGGGCAATCAGCCCCAGCATTTT
TRBJ2-7 | TRBV19 | NA | NA | CASSFRDATYEQYF | TGTGCCAGTAGTTTCCGGGACGCAACCTACGAGCAGTACTTC
TRBJ2-7 | TRBV5-1 | NA | NA | CASSLDASGEQYF | TGCGCCAGCAGCTTGGACGCGAGCGGCGAGCAGTACTTC
TRBJ1-1 | TRBV6-5 | NA | NA | CASTPGTLNTEAFF | TGTGCCAGCACTCCCGGGACACTGAACACTGAAGCTTTCTTT
TRBJ1-6 | TRBV6-1 | NA | NA | CASRNNNSPLHF | TGTGCCAGCAGAAATAATAATTCACCCCTCCACTTT
TRBJ2-7 | TRBV15 | NA | NA | CATSREGGQFYEQYF | TGTGCCACCAGCAGAGAGGGGGGACAGTTCTACGAGCAGTACTTC
TRBJ1-6 | TRBV4-1 | NA | TRBD1 | CASSLMTPGQGDSSPLHF | TGCGCCAGCAGCCTAATGACCCCGGGACAGGGTGATAGTTCACCCCTCCACTTT
TRBJ2-1 | TRBV5-1 | once | TRBD2 | CASRRESGTYNEQFF | TGCGCCAGCAGGCGAGAAAGCGGGACCTACAATGAGCAGTTCTTC
TRBJ2-3 | TRBV19 | NA | NA | CASRNRTPSDTQYF | TGTGCCAGTAGAAATAGGACTCCTTCAGATACGCAGTATTTT
TRBJ1-3 | TRBV10-3 | NA | NA | CAISEWGGTFSGNTIYF | TGTGCCATCAGTGAGTGGGGGGGAACTTTCTCTGGAAACACCATATATTTT
TRBJ1-5 | TRBV7-6 | NA | NA | CASGRDRGSPQHF | TGTGCCAGCGGTCGGGACCGAGGCTCGCCCCAGCATTTT
TRBJ1-4 | TRBV6-1 | NA | NA | CASSVGTGRIGEKLFF | TGTGCCAGCAGTGTTGGTACAGGGAGGATTGGGGAAAAACTGTTTTTT
TRBJ2-7 | TRBV6-5 | NA | TRBD2 | CASSYPGLAEPYEQYF | TGTGCCAGCAGTTACCCGGGACTAGCGGAACCCTACGAGCAGTACTTC
TRBJ2-7 | TRBV5-1 | NA | NA | CASSPPGATSSYEQYF | TGCGCCAGCAGCCCTCCCGGAGCTACTAGCTCCTACGAGCAGTACTTC
TRBJ2-5 | TRBV2 | NA | NA | CASSGEYGETQYF | TGTGCCAGCAGTGGGGAATACGGAGAGACCCAGTACTTC
TRBJ1-6 | TRBV11-2 | NA | TRBD1 | CASSFAPGQGNSPLHF | TGTGCCAGCAGCTTTGCCCCGGGACAGGGGAATTCACCCCTCCACTTT
TRBJ1-3 | TRBV7-2 | NA | NA | CASSSGSVGGNTIYF | TGTGCCAGCAGTTCCGGGTCAGTGGGAGGAAACACCATATATTTT
TRBJ1-5 | TRBV6-5 | NA | TRBD1 | CASSRGQGGRQPQHF | TGTGCCAGCAGCCGTGGACAGGGAGGTCGTCAGCCCCAGCATTTT
TRBJ2-7 | TRBV5-1 | NA | TRBD2 | CASSLLAGGPSAYEQYF | TGCGCCAGCAGCTTACTAGCGGGAGGGCCCTCGGCCTACGAGCAGTACTTC
TRBJ2-7 | TRBV27 | NA | TRBD2 | CASRRAGTNYEQYF | TGTGCCAGCAGACGGGCCGGGACTAACTACGAGCAGTACTTC
TRBJ2-7 | TRBV27 | NA | NA | CASSENRIPSYEQYF | TGTGCCAGCAGTGAAAACAGGATTCCCTCCTACGAGCAGTACTTC
TRBJ1-2 | TRBV6-1 | NA | NA | CASSELSGGYTF | TGTGCCAGCAGTGAACTCAGTGGTGGCTACACCTTC
TRBJ2-7 | TRBV6-6 | NA | TRBD1 | CASSRKQGESYEQYF | TGTGCCAGCAGTCGGAAACAGGGGGAGTCCTACGAGCAGTACTTC
TRBJ2-5 | TRBV9 | few | TRBD2 | CASSVGAYAGGKETQYF | TGTGCCAGCAGCGTAGGTGCGTACGCGGGGGGAAAAGAGACCCAGTACTTC
TRBJ1-1 | TRBV6-5 | NA | TRBD1 | CASILPGTAEAFF | TGTGCCAGCATTTTACCGGGGACAGCTGAAGCTTTCTTT
TRBJ1-5 | TRBV5-5 | NA | NA | CASSLGGAGYLNQPQHF | TGTGCCAGCAGCTTGGGTGGGGCGGGGTATTTGAATCAGCCCCAGCATTTT
TRBJ1-2 | TRBV5-4 | NA | TRBD1 | CASSEGDRFNYGYTF | TGTGCCAGCAGCGAAGGGGACAGGTTTAACTATGGCTACACCTTC
TRBJ2-7 | TRBV18 | NA | TRBD1 | CASSLGTGMGYEQYF | TGTGCCAGCTCACTCGGGACAGGGATGGGTTACGAGCAGTACTTC
TRBJ1-4 | TRBV5-1 | NA | NA | CASSKGRGTNEKLFF | TGCGCCAGCAGTAAGGGTCGGGGGACTAATGAAAAACTGTTTTTT
TRBJ1-1 | TRBV19 | NA | NA | CASSIDRLGEAFF | TGTGCCAGTAGTATAGATCGGCTCGGGGAAGCTTTCTTT
TRBJ2-7 | TRBV18 | NA | TRBD1 | CASSPSRTGTYEQYF | TGTGCCAGCTCACCATCACGGACAGGCACCTACGAGCAGTACTTC